This T cell receptor (beta chain) appears in the sequencing data of a study of cytomegalovirus exposure and HLA in healthy donors. As for the study in general: About four fifths of 300 to 450 genotyped donors fell in the Caucasian-associated ancestry cluster. Study observations and caveats: As immune exposure information, only CMV serostatus was available.

As regards this clone: What it recognizes is unknown.

CDR1 and CDR2 (germline): SQVTM, ANQGSEA. Trimming took 7 bases from V and 2 from J; bases not matched to a gene: 12. The CDR3 covers 15 residues. The PCR used 60 Vbeta and 13 Jbeta primers. Assay: immunoSEQ multiplex PCR; the TCRdb copy retains only in-frame clones and omits some. This table has under 200,000 clones, more than 70% appearing once. The sample taken for sequencing was PBMCs. J is TRBJ2-5 and V is TRBV29-1; 8 bases line up with TRBD2. The sequence came from a man between 60 and 75 years old in good health and CMV-seronegative. The CDR3 sequence: CSARAGGGTQETQYF. The CDR3 DNA reads TGCAGCGCCCGTGCGGGGGGCGGGACGCAAGAGACCCAGTACTTC. The whole variable domain, filled in from reference TRBV29-1 and TRBJ2-5, reads SAVISQKPSRDICQRGTSLTIQCQVDSQVTMMFWYRQQPGQSLTLIATANQGSEATYESGFVIDKFPISRPNLTFSTLTVSNMSPEDSSIYLCSARAGGGTQETQYFGPGTRLLVL.